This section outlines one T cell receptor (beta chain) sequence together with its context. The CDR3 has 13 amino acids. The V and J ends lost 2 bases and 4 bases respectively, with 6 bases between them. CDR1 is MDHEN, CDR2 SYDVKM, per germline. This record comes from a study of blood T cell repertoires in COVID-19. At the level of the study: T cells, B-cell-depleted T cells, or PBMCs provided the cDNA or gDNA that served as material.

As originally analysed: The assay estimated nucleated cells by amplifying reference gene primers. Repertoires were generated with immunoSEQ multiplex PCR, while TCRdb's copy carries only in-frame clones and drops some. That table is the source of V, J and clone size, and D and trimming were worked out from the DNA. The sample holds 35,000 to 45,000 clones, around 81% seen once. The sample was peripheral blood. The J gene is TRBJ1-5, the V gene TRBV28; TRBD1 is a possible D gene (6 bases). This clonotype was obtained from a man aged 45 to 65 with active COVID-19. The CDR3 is CASSLQGNQPQHF. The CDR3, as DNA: TGTGCCAGCAGTTTACAGGGGAATCAGCCCCAGCATTTT.